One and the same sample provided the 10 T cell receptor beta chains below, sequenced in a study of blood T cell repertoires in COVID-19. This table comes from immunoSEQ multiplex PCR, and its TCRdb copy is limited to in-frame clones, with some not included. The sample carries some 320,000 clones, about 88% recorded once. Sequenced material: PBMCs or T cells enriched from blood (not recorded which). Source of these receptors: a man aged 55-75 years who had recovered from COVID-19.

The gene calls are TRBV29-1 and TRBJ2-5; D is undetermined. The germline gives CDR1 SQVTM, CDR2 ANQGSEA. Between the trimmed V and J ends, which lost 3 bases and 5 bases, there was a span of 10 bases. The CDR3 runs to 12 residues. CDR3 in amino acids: CSVESGLETQYF. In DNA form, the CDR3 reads TGCAGCGTTGAGTCAGGTCTCGAGACCCAGTACTTC. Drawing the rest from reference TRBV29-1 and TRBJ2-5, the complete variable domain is SAVISQKPSRDICQRGTSLTIQCQVDSQVTMMFWYRQQPGQSLTLIATANQGSEATYESGFVIDKFPISRPNLTFSTLTVSNMSPEDSSIYLCSVESGLETQYFGPGTRLLVL.

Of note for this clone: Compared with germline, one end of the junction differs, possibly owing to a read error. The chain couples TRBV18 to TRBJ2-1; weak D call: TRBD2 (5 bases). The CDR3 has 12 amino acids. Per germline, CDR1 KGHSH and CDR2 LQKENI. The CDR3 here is CASSPEGSLEVF. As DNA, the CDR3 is TGTGCCAGCTCACCCGAGGGCTCCTTGGAAGTCTTC.

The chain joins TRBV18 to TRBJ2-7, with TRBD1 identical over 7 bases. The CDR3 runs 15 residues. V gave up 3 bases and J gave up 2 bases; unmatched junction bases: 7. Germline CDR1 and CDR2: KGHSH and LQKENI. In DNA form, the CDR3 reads TGTGCCAGCTCACCCACGGGACAGACCACCTACGAGCAGTACTTC. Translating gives CASSPTGQTTYEQYF.

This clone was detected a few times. The CDR3 spells CASSFGVATGSGNTIYF. The CDR3 nucleotides are TGCGCCAGCAGCTTCGGGGTTGCGACAGGCTCTGGAAACACCATATATTTT. The chain carries TRBV5-1 and TRBJ1-3; the D gene is possibly TRBD1 (6 bases). Germline V gene lookup returns CDR1 SGHRS and CDR2 YFSETQ. CDR3 length equals 17 residues. Trimming left V 2 bases short and J 0 bases short, with 15 bases between. Using reference TRBV5-1 and TRBJ1-3 for the parts outside the CDR3, the full variable domain is KAGVTQTPRYLIKTRGQQVTLSCSPISGHRSVSWYQQTPGQGLQFLFEYFSETQRNKGNFPGRFSGRQFSNSRSEMNVSTLELGDSALYLCASSFGVATGSGNTIYFGEGSWLTVV.

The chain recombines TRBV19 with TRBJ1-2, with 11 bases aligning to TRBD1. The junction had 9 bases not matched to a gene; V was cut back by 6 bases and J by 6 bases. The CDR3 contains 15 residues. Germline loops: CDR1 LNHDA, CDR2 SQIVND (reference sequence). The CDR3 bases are TGTGCCAGTAGCCGGGACAGGGGGAGGGTTAATGGCTACACCTTC. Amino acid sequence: CASSRDRGRVNGYTF.

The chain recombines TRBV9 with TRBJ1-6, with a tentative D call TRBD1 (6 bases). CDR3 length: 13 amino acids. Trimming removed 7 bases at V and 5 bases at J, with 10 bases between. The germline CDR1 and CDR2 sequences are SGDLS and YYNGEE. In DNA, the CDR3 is TGTGCCAGCTCTAGGACAGATAATTCACCCCTCCACTTT. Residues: CASSRTDNSPLHF.

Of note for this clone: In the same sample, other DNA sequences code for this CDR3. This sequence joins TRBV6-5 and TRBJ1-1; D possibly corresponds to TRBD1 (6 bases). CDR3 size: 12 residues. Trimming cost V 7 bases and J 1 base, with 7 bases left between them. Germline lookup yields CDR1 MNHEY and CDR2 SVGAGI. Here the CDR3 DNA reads TGTGCCAGCACCAGGGGGAACACTGAAGCTTTCTTT. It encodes CASTRGNTEAFF.

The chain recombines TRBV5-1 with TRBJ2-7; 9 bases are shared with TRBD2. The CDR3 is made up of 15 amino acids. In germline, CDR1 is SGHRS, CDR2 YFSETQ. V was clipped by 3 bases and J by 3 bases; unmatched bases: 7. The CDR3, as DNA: TGCGCCAGCAGCTACTTAGCGGGAGTAGGCTACGAGCAGTACTTC. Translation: CASSYLAGVGYEQYF.

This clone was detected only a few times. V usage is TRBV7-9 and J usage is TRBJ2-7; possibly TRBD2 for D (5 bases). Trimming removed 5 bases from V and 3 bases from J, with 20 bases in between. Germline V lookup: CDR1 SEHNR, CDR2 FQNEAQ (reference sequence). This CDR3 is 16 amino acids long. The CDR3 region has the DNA TGTGCCAGCAGCCACCCCCCCGGGGTAGTAATCTACGAGCAGTACTTC. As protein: CASSHPPGVVIYEQYF.

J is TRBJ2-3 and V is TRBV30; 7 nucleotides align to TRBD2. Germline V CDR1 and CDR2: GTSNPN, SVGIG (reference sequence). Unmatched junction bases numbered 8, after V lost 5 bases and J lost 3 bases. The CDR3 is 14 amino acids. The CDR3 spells CAWSGLAVTDTQYF. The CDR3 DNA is TGTGCCTGGTCCGGCCTAGCGGTGACAGATACGCAGTATTTT.